The TCR beta chain described here comes from a study of blood T cell repertoires in COVID-19. Study-level information: The study drew acute and convalescent COVID-19 samples from the United States, Italy and Spain. T cells, B-cell-depleted T cells, or PBMCs supplied cDNA or gDNA.

The repertoire was sequenced with immunoSEQ multiplex PCR; TCRdb's copy has only in-frame clones and lacks some. In the table there are roughly 290,000 clones, 89% of which are singletons. The CDR3 covers 17 residues. Germline CDR1 and CDR2: SGDLS and YYNGEE. V dropped 4 bases and J dropped 0 bases, with 17 bases sitting between them. The sequenced sample was PBMCs or T cells enriched from blood (not recorded which). The TCR sequence derives from a woman in her forties who had recovered from COVID-19. V and J are TRBV9 and TRBJ1-3; D may be TRBD1 (6 bases). This CDR3 is CASSRLGTPLSGNTIYF. The DNA of the CDR3 is TGTGCCAGCAGCCGACTCGGGACACCACTCTCTGGAAACACCATATATTTT.